The sequence of this TCR beta chain was determined in a study of molecular identifiers for immune sequencing clone quantification. From approximately 20,000 to 1,000,000 sorted cells, naive CD8 libraries were generated with 10%, 30% or 50% RNA. Using a CD8+CD4-CCR7+CD45RA+ phenotype, naive CD8 T cells were sorted. V was pared by 5 bases and J by 3 bases, with 11 bases of the junction left unmatched. CDR1 is MNHEY and CDR2 is SMNVEV in the germline V gene (reference sequence). The CDR3 is 16 residues long. Notes on this clonotype: Antigen specificity is unknown.

Study outcomes and limitations: Clones that exceeded 20 RNA copies held over 99% of effector molecules, yet under 1% in naive cells. Underestimated sizes of highly expanded clones could result from identical TCR molecules that share a barcode.

TCRdb re-derived calls from the PCR reads in MiXCR, one entry per CDR3 protein. This sample has approximately 97,000 distinct CDR3 sequences; under 40% occur once, and the top ten carry approximately 9.8%. The chain employs TRBV27 and TRBJ1-1, with 8 bases lining up with TRBD1. Sequenced: naive CD8+ T cells from blood, with Jurkat cell RNA spiked in. Subset meaning: FACS-sorted CD8+CD4-CCR7+CD45RA+ naive T cells. This clonotype was sampled from a human donor in good health. Some libraries in this study had Jurkat cell RNA spiked in. The CDR3 reads CASSITAGGLDTEAFF. The CDR3 DNA is TGTGCCAGCAGTATTACGGCAGGGGGCTTGGACACTGAAGCTTTCTTT.